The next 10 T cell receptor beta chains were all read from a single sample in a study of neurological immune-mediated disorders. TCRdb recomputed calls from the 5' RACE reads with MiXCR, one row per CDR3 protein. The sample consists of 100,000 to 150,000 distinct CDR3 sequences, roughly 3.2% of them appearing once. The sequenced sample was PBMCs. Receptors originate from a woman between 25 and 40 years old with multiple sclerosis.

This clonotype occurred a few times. CDR3 in DNA: TGTGCCAGCAGTTACTCGATATCCAATGAGCAGTTCTTC. Its translation is CASSYSISNEQFF. This chain links TRBV6-5 with TRBJ2-1; D is unresolved. CDR1 and CDR2 from the germline V gene are MNHEY and SVGAGI. The CDR3 consists of 13 residues. With 0 bases removed from V and 6 bases from J, the gap between germline ends came to 6 bases.

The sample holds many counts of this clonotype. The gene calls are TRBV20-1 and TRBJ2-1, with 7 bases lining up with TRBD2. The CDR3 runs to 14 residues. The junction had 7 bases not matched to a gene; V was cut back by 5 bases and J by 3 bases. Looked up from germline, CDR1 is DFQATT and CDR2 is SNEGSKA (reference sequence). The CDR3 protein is CSAGRPSGYNEQFF. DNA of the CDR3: TGCAGTGCTGGAAGGCCTAGCGGCTACAATGAGCAGTTCTTC.

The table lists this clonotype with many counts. The CDR3 nucleotides read TGCAGTGCTAGGTACGGGAACACTGAAGCTTTCTTT. Protein: CSARYGNTEAFF. This chain joins TRBV20-1 and TRBJ1-1, with D hard to call. Germline V gene lookup returns CDR1 DFQATT and CDR2 SNEGSKA (reference sequence). Trimming removed 3 bases from V and 1 base from J, with 6 bases in between. The CDR3 has 12 amino acids.

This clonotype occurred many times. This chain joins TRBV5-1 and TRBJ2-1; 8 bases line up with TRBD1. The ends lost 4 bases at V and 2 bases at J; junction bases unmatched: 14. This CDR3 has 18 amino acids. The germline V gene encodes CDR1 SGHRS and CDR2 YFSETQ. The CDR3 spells CASSPHRGQVTPYNEQFF. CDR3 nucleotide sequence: TGCGCCAGCAGCCCACACCGGGGACAGGTTACTCCCTACAATGAGCAGTTCTTC.

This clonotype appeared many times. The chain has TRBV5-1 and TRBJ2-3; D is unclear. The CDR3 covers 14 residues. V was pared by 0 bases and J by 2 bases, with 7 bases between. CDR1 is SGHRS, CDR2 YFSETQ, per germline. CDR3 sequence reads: CASSLERATDTQYF. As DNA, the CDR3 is TGCGCCAGCAGCTTGGAACGGGCCACAGATACGCAGTATTTT.

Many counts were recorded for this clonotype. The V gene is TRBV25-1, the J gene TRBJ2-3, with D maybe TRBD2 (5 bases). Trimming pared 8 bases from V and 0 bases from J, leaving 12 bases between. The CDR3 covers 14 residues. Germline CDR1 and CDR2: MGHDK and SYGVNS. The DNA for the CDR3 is TGTGCCAGCGGACCAGCGGCCAGCACAGATACGCAGTATTTT. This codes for CASGPAASTDTQYF.

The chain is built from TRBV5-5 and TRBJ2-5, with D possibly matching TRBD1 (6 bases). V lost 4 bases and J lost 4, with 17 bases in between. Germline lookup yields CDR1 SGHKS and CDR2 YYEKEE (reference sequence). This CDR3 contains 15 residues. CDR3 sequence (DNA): TGTGCCAGCAGCGTGGGACATGGTAATGGAGAGACCCAGTACTTC. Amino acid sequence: CASSVGHGNGETQYF.

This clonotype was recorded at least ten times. CDR3 sequence reads: CAITNRVGSGELFF. The CDR3 DNA follows: TGTGCCATCACTAACAGGGTCGGTTCCGGGGAGCTGTTTTTT. The V gene is TRBV6-6, the J gene TRBJ2-2; tentative D call: TRBD1 (6 bases). Trimming cost V 10 bases and J 6 bases, with 18 bases left between them. The V gene's germline CDR1 is MNHNY and CDR2 SVGAGI (reference sequence). CDR3 length equals 14 residues.

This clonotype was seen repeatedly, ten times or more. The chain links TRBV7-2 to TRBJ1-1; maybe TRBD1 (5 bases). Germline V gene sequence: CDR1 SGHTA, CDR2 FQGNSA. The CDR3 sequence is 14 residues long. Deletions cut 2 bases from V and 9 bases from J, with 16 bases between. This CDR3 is CASSLPGPLHKAFF. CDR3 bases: TGTGCCAGCAGCTTACCGGGACCCTTACATAAAGCTTTCTTT.

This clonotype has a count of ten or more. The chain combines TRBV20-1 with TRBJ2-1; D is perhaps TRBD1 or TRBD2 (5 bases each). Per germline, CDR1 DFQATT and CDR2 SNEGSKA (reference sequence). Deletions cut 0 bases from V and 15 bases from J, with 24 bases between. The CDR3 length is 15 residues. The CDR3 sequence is CSARDPGRVKGQLFF. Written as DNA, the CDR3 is TGCAGTGCTAGAGATCCGGGGAGAGTGAAGGGGCAGCTGTTCTTC.